One TCR beta chain is described in this entry. The data derive from a study of graft-versus-host responses after intestinal transplantation. Whole-study context: Transplant recipients had multivisceral, liver-intestinal, or isolated intestinal grafts. Findings of the study overall: Individuals who had graft-donor T cell macrochimerism had allografts that showed high graft-versus-host to host-versus-graft clonal ratios. Ileal or blood samples showed some GvH clones first, and such clones were also found in recipient marrow.

Measured with immunoSEQ multiplex PCR; TCRdb has only the in-frame clones, and not every one. Here the sample spans about 21,000 clones, approximately 60% being singletons. Responders (roughly 200,000, CFSE-labeled) were co-plated with roughly 200,000 irradiated, violet-dye-labeled stimulators. Germline lookup yields CDR1 SQVTM and CDR2 ANQGSEA. The CDR3 extends over 14 amino acids. Trimming cost V 7 bases and J 8 bases; bases outside gene matches: 15. This chain links TRBV29-1 with TRBJ2-3; TRBD1 matches 7 bases. The material sequenced was alloreactive CD4+ T cells from a mixed lymphocyte reaction culture, taken before intestinal transplant. Subset defined: CFSE-low proliferating T cells sorted from roughly six-day pre-transplant mixed lymphocyte reaction (GvH or HvG direction). The sequence was collected from a human patient who received an intestinal transplant. In DNA form, the CDR3 reads TGCAGCGCAAGAGACAGGGTCTATCCCGGTACGCAGTATTTT. It yields the protein CSARDRVYPGTQYF.